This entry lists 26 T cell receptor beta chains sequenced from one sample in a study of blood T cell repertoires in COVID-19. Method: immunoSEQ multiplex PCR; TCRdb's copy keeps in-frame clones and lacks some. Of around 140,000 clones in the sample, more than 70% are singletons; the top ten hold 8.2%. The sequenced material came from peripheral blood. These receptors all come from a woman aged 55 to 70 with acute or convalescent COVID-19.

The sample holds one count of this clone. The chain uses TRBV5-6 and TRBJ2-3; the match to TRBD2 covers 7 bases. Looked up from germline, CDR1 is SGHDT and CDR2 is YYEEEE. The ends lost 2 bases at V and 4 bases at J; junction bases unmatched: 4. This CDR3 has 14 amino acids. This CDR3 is CASSLPGGSDTQYF. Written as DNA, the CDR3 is TGTGCCAGCAGCTTACCCGGGGGGTCAGATACGCAGTATTTT.

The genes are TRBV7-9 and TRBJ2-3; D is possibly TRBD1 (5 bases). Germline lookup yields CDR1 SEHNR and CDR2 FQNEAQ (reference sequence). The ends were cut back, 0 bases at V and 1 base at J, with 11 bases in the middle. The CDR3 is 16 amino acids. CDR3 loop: CASSLALSGRTDTQYF. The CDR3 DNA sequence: TGTGCCAGCAGCTTAGCGCTATCAGGGCGCACAGATACGCAGTATTTT.

The CDR3 sequence: CASSPRKRGPNEQFF. The DNA for the CDR3 is TGTGCCAGCAGCCCTAGGAAGCGGGGGCCCAATGAGCAGTTCTTC. The chain links TRBV3-1 (or the pseudogene TRBV3-2) to TRBJ2-1; the match to TRBD2 covers 8 bases. V lost 4 bases to trimming and J lost 6 bases; unmatched junction nucleotides: 8. CDR1 is LGHDT and CDR2 is YNNKEL in the germline V gene (reference sequence). CDR3 length: 15 amino acids.

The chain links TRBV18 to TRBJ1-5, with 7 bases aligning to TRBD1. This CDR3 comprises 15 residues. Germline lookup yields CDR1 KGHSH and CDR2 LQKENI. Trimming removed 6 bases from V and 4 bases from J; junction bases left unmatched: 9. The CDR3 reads CASSLSEQGNQPQHF. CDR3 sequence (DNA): TGTGCCAGCTCCCTAAGCGAACAGGGGAATCAGCCCCAGCATTTT.

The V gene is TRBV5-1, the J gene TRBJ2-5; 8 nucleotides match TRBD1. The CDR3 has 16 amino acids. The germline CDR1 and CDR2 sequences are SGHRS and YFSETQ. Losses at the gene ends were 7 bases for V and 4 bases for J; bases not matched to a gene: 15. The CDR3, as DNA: TGCGCCAGCGCGGGTTCAGGGGGCAACGTCAGAGAGACCCAGTACTTC. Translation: CASAGSGGNVRETQYF.

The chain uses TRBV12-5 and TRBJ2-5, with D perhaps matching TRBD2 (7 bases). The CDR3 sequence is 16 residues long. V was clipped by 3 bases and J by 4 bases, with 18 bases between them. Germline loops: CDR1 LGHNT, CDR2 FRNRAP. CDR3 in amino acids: CASGLMMGGLGETQYF. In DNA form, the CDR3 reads TGTGCTAGTGGTTTAATGATGGGGGGGCTCGGAGAGACCCAGTACTTC. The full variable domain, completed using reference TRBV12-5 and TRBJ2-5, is DARVTQTPRHKVTEMGQEVTMRCQPILGHNTVFWYRQTMMQGLELLAYFRNRAPLDDSGMPKDRFSAEMPDATLATLKIQPSEPRDSAVYFCASGLMMGGLGETQYFGPGTRLLVL.

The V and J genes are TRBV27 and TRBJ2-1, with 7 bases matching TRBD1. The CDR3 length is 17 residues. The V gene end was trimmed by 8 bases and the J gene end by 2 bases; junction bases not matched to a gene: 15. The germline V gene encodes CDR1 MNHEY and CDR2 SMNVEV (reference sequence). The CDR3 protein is CASGNPPGQSPYNEQFF. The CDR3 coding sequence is TGTGCCAGCGGGAATCCCCCGGGACAGTCCCCCTACAATGAGCAGTTCTTC.

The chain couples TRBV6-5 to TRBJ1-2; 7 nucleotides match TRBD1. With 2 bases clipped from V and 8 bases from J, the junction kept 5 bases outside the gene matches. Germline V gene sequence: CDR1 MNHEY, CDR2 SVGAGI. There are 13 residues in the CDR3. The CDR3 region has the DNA TGTGCCAGCAGTTACGACAGGGTGAAGGGCTACACCTTC. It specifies CASSYDRVKGYTF.

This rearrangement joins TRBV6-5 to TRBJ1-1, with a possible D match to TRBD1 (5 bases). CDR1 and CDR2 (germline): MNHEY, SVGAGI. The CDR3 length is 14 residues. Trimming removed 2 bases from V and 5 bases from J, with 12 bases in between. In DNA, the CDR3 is TGTGCCAGCAGTTACCTCCCAGGGAAGACTGAAGCTTTCTTT. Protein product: CASSYLPGKTEAFF.

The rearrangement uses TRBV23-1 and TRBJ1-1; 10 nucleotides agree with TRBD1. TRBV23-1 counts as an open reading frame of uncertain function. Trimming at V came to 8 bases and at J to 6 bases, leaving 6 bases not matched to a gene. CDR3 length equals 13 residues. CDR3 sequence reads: CASERQGAAEAFF. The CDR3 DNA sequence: TGCGCCAGCGAGAGACAGGGGGCCGCTGAAGCTTTCTTT.

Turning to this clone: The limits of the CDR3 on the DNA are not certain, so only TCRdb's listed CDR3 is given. The CDR3 is CASSTSGTDTQYF. The chain carries TRBV28 and TRBJ2-3; TRBD2, the table's D call, was not compared with the DNA. The CDR3 numbers 13 amino acids, ends counted. Per the germline V gene, CDR1 is MDHEN and CDR2 is SYDVKM.

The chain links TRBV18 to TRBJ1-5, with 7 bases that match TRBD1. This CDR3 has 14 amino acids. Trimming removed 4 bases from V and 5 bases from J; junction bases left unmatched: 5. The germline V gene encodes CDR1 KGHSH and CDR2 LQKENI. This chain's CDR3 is CASSRGQTDQPQHF. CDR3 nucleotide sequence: TGTGCCAGCTCACGGGGACAGACCGATCAGCCCCAGCATTTT.

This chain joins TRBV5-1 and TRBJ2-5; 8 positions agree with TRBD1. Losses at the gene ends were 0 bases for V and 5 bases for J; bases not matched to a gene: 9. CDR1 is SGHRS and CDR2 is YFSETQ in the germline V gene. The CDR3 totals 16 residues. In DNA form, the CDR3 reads TGCGCCAGCAGCTTGGGGACAGGGTCTTACGGGGAGACCCAGTACTTC. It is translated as CASSLGTGSYGETQYF. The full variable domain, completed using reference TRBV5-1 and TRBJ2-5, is KAGVTQTPRYLIKTRGQQVTLSCSPISGHRSVSWYQQTPGQGLQFLFEYFSETQRNKGNFPGRFSGRQFSNSRSEMNVSTLELGDSALYLCASSLGTGSYGETQYFGPGTRLLVL.

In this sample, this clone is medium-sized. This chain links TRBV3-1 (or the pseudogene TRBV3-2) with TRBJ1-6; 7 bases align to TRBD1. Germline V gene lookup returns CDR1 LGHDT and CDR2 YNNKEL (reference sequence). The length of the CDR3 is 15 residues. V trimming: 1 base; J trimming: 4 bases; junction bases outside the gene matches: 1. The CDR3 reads CASSQAGGYNSPLHF. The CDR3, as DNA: TGTGCCAGCAGCCAAGCAGGGGGATATAATTCACCCCTCCACTTT.

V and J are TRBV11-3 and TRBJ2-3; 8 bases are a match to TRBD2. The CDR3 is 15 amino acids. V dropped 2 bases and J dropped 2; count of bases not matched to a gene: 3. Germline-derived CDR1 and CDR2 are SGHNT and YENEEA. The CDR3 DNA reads TGTGCCAGCAGCTTACAGCGGGGGCCCACAGATACGCAGTATTTT. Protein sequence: CASSLQRGPTDTQYF.

CDR3 in amino acids: CASSQTGGGYTDTQYF. Here the CDR3 DNA reads TGTGCCAGCAGCCAGACCGGGGGGGGCTACACAGATACGCAGTATTTT. The chain carries TRBV7-2 and TRBJ2-3; 8 nucleotides line up with TRBD2. The V gene's germline CDR1 is SGHTA and CDR2 FQGNSA. The V gene end was trimmed by 5 bases and the J gene end by 2 bases; junction bases not matched to a gene: 9. The CDR3 totals 16 residues.

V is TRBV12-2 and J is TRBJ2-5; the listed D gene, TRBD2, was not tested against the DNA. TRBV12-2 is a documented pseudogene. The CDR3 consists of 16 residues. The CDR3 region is CASRPGSGGAGETQYF. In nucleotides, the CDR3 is TGTGCAAGTCGACCTGGTAGCGGGGGGGCGGGAGAGACCCAGTACTTC.

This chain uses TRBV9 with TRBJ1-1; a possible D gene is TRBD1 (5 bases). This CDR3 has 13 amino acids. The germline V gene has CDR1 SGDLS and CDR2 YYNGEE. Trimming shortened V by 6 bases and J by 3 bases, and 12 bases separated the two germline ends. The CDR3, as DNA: TGTGCCAGCACGCGGGGGTTTGACACTGAAGCTTTCTTT. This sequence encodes CASTRGFDTEAFF.

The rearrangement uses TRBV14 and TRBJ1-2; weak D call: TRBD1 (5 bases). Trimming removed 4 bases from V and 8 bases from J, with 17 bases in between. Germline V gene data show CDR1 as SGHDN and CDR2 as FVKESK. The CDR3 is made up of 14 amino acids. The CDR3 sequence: CASSPSRGGLGYTF. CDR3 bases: TGTGCCAGCAGCCCATCCCGGGGGGGACTCGGCTACACCTTC.

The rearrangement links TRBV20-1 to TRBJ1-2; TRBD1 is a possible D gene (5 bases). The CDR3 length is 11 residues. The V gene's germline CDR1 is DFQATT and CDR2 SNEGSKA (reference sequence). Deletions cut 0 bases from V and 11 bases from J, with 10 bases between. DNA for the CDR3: TGCAGTGCTAGAGACAGGGCCGAATACACCTTC. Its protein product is CSARDRAEYTF.

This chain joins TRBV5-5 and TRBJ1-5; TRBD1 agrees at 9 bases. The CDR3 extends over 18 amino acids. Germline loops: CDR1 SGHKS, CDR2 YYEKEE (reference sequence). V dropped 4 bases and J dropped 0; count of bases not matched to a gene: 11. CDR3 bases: TGTGCCAGCAGCAACCGGGACAGGGCGTCACATAGCAATCAGCCCCAGCATTTT. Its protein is CASSNRDRASHSNQPQHF.

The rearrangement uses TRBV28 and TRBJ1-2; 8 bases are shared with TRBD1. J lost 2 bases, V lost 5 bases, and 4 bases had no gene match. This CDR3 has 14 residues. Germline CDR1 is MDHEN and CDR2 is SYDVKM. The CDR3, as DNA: TGTGCCAGCAGTCAGGGGGCCAACAACTATGGCTACACCTTC. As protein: CASSQGANNYGYTF.

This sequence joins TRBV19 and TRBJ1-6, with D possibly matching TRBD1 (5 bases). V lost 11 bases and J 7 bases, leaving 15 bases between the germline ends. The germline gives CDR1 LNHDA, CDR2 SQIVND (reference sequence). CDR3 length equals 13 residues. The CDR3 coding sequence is TGTGCCTCAAACGAACAGGAAAATTCACCCCTCCACTTT. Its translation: CASNEQENSPLHF.

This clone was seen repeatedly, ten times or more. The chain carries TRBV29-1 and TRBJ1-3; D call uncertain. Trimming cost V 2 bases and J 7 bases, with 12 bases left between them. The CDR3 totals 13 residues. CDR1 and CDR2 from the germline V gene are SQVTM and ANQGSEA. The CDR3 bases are TGCAGCGTTGAACGGGGTCGAGACAACACCATATATTTT. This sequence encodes CSVERGRDNTIYF.

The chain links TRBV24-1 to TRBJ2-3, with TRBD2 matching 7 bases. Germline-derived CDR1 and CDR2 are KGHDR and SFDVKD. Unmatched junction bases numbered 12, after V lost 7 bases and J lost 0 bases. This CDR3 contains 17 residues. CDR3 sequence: CATSPVKAGISTDTQYF. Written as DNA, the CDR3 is TGTGCCACCAGCCCTGTTAAAGCGGGGATAAGCACAGATACGCAGTATTTT.

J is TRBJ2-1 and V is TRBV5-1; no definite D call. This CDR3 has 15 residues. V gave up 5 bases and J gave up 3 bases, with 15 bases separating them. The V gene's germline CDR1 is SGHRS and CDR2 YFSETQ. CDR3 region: CASSAPPNSYNEQFF. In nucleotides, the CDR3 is TGCGCCAGCAGTGCACCACCAAACAGCTACAATGAGCAGTTCTTC.